A selection of T cell receptor beta chains follows, all from one sample in a study of OX40 agonist ivuxolimab in advanced cancers. Clones were read by immunoSEQ multiplex PCR, and TCRdb kept only the in-frame ones, dropping some. The table has tens of thousands of clones, about nine tenths seen once; the top ten hold approximately 2%. The specimen comprised CD4+ or CD8+ T cells sorted from blood, sampled in a trial of the OX40 agonist ivuxolimab. Source of these receptors: an adult with an advanced solid tumor such as melanoma, head and neck, liver or kidney cancer. The CDR3 runs from the conserved cysteine through the conserved F or W. D genes are given only for firm matches. Not all rows give a size; the values are once, few, many and, for expanded clones, a class.

d_gene	abundance	v_gene	j_gene	CDR3aa	CDR3nt
NA	NA	TRBV19	TRBJ2-6	CASSIGRTGANVLTF	TGTGCCAGTAGTATTGGGCGTACAGGGGCCAACGTCCTGACTTTC
NA	NA	TRBV14	TRBJ2-5	CASSQVRDGVKYF	TGTGCCAGCAGCCAAGTGAGGGACGGAGTGAAGTACTTC
TRBD1	NA	TRBV7-2	TRBJ2-3	CASSLLTGGGTDTQYF	TGTGCCAGCAGCTTATTAACAGGGGGTGGCACAGATACGCAGTATTTT
NA	NA	TRBV28	TRBJ2-6	CASSLEQSLSGANVLTF	TGTGCCAGCAGTTTAGAACAGAGCCTCTCTGGGGCCAACGTCCTGACTTTC
NA	NA	TRBV28	TRBJ1-5	CASSFITDSNQPQHF	TGTGCCAGCAGTTTTATAACAGATAGCAATCAGCCCCAGCATTTT
NA	NA	TRBV20-1	TRBJ2-1	CSVRGYNEQFF	TGCAGTGTAAGAGGGTACAATGAGCAGTTCTTC
NA	NA	TRBV11-2	TRBJ2-7	CASSLEGGLAGEQYF	TGTGCCAGCAGCTTAGAGGGGGGCCTGGCTGGCGAGCAGTACTTC
NA	NA	TRBV7-9	TRBJ2-1	CASSPGDEGQFF	TGTGCCAGCAGCCCCGGGGACGAGGGGCAGTTCTTC
TRBD2	NA	TRBV5-1	TRBJ2-2	CASSLLAGGPTGELFF	TGCGCCAGCAGCTTGCTAGCGGGAGGACCCACCGGGGAGCTGTTTTTT
NA	NA	TRBV5-3	TRBJ2-6	CARSLVGVANVLTF	TGTGCCAGAAGCTTGGTTGGGGTGGCCAACGTCCTGACTTTC
TRBD2	once	TRBV19	TRBJ2-3	CASSLRLAVDTQYF	TGTGCCAGTAGTTTAAGACTAGCAGTAGATACGCAGTATTTT
TRBD1	NA	TRBV19	TRBJ1-2	CASSIGTGGDDGYTF	TGTGCCAGTAGTATCGGGACAGGGGGTGATGATGGCTACACCTTC
NA	NA	TRBV6-1	TRBJ1-5	CASSEAGGAQPQHF	TGTGCCAGCAGTGAAGCGGGGGGGGCTCAGCCCCAGCATTTT
TRBD1	NA	TRBV5-1	TRBJ2-5	CASSLDGQGAETQYF	TGCGCCAGCAGCTTGGACGGACAGGGGGCAGAGACCCAGTACTTC
NA	NA	TRBV7-2	TRBJ1-3	CASSSAGLSGNTIYF	TGTGCCAGCAGTTCGGCAGGACTCTCTGGAAACACCATATATTTT
NA	NA	TRBV5-4	TRBJ2-3	CASSPADSDTQYF	TGTGCCAGCAGCCCGGCCGATTCCGATACGCAGTATTTT
TRBD2	NA	TRBV29-1	TRBJ2-1	CSGIAGVPYNEQFF	TGCAGCGGTATAGCGGGAGTCCCCTACAATGAGCAGTTCTTC
NA	NA	TRBV27	TRBJ2-1	CASMDFSYNEQFF	TGTGCCAGCATGGACTTCTCCTACAATGAGCAGTTCTTC
TRBD2	NA	TRBV11-2	TRBJ2-1	CASSGPGGNEQFF	TGTGCCAGTAGCGGACCGGGGGGGAATGAGCAGTTCTTC
NA	NA	TRBV6-1	TRBJ1-3	CASSGLGGNTIYF	TGTGCCAGCAGTGGGCTCGGCGGAAACACCATATATTTT
NA	NA	TRBV18	TRBJ1-2	CASSPGSQAVGYTF	TGTGCCAGCTCACCAGGAAGTCAAGCGGTCGGCTACACCTTC
TRBD1	NA	TRBV7-9	TRBJ1-1	CASSTGQGAYTEAFF	TGTGCCAGCAGCACCGGACAGGGGGCTTACACTGAAGCTTTCTTT
NA	NA	TRBV6-1	TRBJ2-4	CASSEFPGAKNIQYF	TGTGCCAGCAGTGAATTCCCGGGGGCCAAAAACATTCAGTACTTC
NA	few	TRBV12-5	TRBJ2-5	CASGPEGGQETQYF	TGTGCTAGTGGTCCTGAAGGGGGCCAAGAGACCCAGTACTTC
NA	NA	TRBV5-4	TRBJ2-5	CASSLVRNQETQYF	TGTGCCAGCAGCTTGGTCCGGAACCAAGAGACCCAGTACTTC
TRBD1	once	TRBV29-1	TRBJ2-1	CSGSGTGSYNEQFF	TGCAGCGGGTCCGGGACAGGCTCCTACAATGAGCAGTTCTTC
NA	NA	TRBV16	TRBJ2-7	CASSRRTVDEQYF	TGTGCCAGCAGCCGTAGGACAGTTGATGAGCAGTACTTC